This is a list of T cell receptor beta chains from one sample in a study of blood T cell repertoires in COVID-19. The data were produced by immunoSEQ multiplex PCR, yet TCRdb's version contains in-frame clones alone and is incomplete. This table holds 90,000 to 120,000 clones, 70% to 90% found once. The sequenced sample was peripheral blood. The source is a man aged 50 to 59 with active or convalescent COVID-19. Both conserved end residues are part of each CDR3. The D gene is left open where the match is weak. The size field is filled for only some rows; it gives once, few, many or a size class.

CASSPSGGGETQYF | NA | NA | TRBV7-9 | 14 | TRBJ2-5
CATSDPGVPPDTQYF | NA | few | TRBV24-1 | 15 | TRBJ2-3
CASSPSLASTYEQYF | TRBD2 | NA | TRBV4-2 | 15 | TRBJ2-7
CASSIDLSSGANVLTF | NA | NA | TRBV19 | 16 | TRBJ2-6
CAWSRWGGWSNSGEQYF | TRBD2 | NA | TRBV30 | 17 | TRBJ2-7
CASSPYSSSEYEQYF | NA | few | TRBV27 | 15 | TRBJ2-7
CASSPYRQLAGARETQYF | TRBD2 | NA | TRBV5-4 | 18 | TRBJ2-5
CSVVEAGLNQPQHF | NA | few | TRBV29-1 | 14 | TRBJ1-5
CASSDGLAGAFDEQFF | TRBD2 | NA | TRBV6-2/TRBV6-3 | 16 | TRBJ2-1
CASSSGSGANVLTF | NA | NA | TRBV28 | 14 | TRBJ2-6
CASQGLGVNTIYF | NA | NA | TRBV19 | 13 | TRBJ1-3
CASSLDRVEGGDIQYF | TRBD1 | few | TRBV5-1 | 16 | TRBJ2-4
CASSLETGVTEAFF | TRBD1 | NA | TRBV5-1 | 14 | TRBJ1-1
CASSLASSGRENEKLFF | NA | NA | TRBV27 | 17 | TRBJ1-4
CASSPSSGYKVDTQYF | TRBD2 | NA | TRBV11-3 | 16 | TRBJ2-3
CASSQFGGSGTEAFF | NA | few | TRBV4-3 | 15 | TRBJ1-1
CASSSSGAAGVRETQYF | TRBD2 | once | TRBV5-4 | 17 | TRBJ2-5
CASSHLTAFSGNTIYF | NA | NA | TRBV3-1/TRBV3-2 | 16 | TRBJ1-3
CASSLAGGPSETQYF | TRBD2 | NA | TRBV11-3 | 15 | TRBJ2-5
CASSPRLGGARGYTF | NA | NA | TRBV3-1/TRBV3-2 | 15 | TRBJ1-2
CASSQGGRSSYEQYF | TRBD1 | NA | TRBV28 | 15 | TRBJ2-7
CAWSGRTEAFF | NA | NA | TRBV30 | 11 | TRBJ1-1
CASSPFGGANSPLHF | NA | once | TRBV6-5 | 15 | TRBJ1-6
CASSHPPGLAGPREDTGELFF | TRBD2 | NA | TRBV28 | 21 | TRBJ2-2